The 8 T cell receptor beta chains given below trace back to one sample, sequenced in a study of OX40 agonist ivuxolimab in advanced cancers. TCRdb's copy holds only in-frame clones and misses some; the assay was immunoSEQ multiplex PCR. This sample has about 64,000 clones, with around 90% found just once. The sequencing here drew on CD4+ or CD8+ T cells sorted from blood, taken in a trial of the OX40 agonist ivuxolimab. These receptors were taken from an adult with an advanced solid tumor such as melanoma, head and neck, liver or kidney cancer.

This sequence joins TRBV5-1 and TRBJ2-5, with D uncertain. The end of the DNA fits TRBJ2-7 better, so the J call may be wrong. The germline gives CDR1 SGHRS, CDR2 YFSETQ. The CDR3 extends over 12 amino acids. CDR3 DNA: TGCGCCAGCAGCTTGGACCTCCGCGAGCAGTACTTC. Translation: CASSLDLREQYF.

This clone was seen a few times. The DNA of the CDR3 is TGTGCCAGCAGTGAGACAGGGCCCCAGCATTTT. Protein product: CASSETGPQHF. The chain employs TRBV2 and TRBJ1-5, with D possibly being TRBD1 (6 bases). The CDR3 has 11 residues. Germline loops: CDR1 SNHLY, CDR2 FYNNEI. V lost 3 bases, J lost 9 bases, and 6 bases lay in between.

The chain couples TRBV5-4 to TRBJ1-2; 10 bases align to TRBD1. Germline loops: CDR1 SGHNT, CDR2 YYREEE (reference sequence). V was clipped by 2 bases and J by 7 bases; unmatched bases: 11. The length of the CDR3 is 16 residues. The CDR3 DNA sequence: TGTGCCAGCAGCTTAAGACCGGGACAGGGGTACGGTGGCTACACCTTC. This codes for CASSLRPGQGYGGYTF. The whole variable domain, filled in from reference TRBV5-4 and TRBJ1-2, reads ETGVTQSPTHLIKTRGQQVTLRCSSQSGHNTVSWYQQALGQGPQFIFQYYREEENGRGNFPPRFSGLQFPNYSSELNVNALELDDSALYLCASSLRPGQGYGGYTFGSGTRLTVV.

This chain uses TRBV18 with TRBJ2-3, with 7 bases identical to TRBD2. Trimming removed 6 bases from V and 4 bases from J; junction bases left unmatched: 10. The CDR3 length is 15 residues. Germline V gives CDR1 KGHSH, CDR2 LQKENI. Here the CDR3 reads CASSLREVGPDTQYF. The CDR3 nucleotides read TGTGCCAGCTCGCTTCGGGAGGTGGGCCCAGATACGCAGTATTTT.

The chain combines TRBV6-4 with TRBJ2-7; no definite D call. The CDR3 runs to 14 residues. Trimming cost V 3 bases and J 3 bases, with 12 bases left between them. CDR1 MRHNA and CDR2 SNTAGT come from the germline V gene. This CDR3 reads CASSERPPVYEQYF. CDR3 nucleotides: TGTGCCAGCAGTGAGCGTCCTCCGGTCTACGAGCAGTACTTC.

This clone was recorded only once. V is TRBV7-8 and J is TRBJ2-3; maybe TRBD2 (5 bases). Between the trimmed V and J ends, which lost 4 bases and 0 bases, there was a span of 11 bases. Germline V gene lookup returns CDR1 SGHVS and CDR2 FQNEAQ. The CDR3 contains 15 residues. CDR3 amino acids: CASSSSSSSTDTQYF. In DNA form, the CDR3 reads TGTGCCAGCAGCTCTAGCTCCTCTAGCACAGATACGCAGTATTTT.

V usage is TRBV6-1 and J usage is TRBJ2-1; D is uncertain. CDR3 length equals 15 residues. Trimming cost V 7 bases and J 4 bases, with 17 bases left between them. Per germline, CDR1 MNHNS and CDR2 SASEGT. In nucleotides, the CDR3 is TGTGCCAGCACCGACGGACGGATACTTTACAATGAGCAGTTCTTC. Translation: CASTDGRILYNEQFF.

The chain combines TRBV5-8 with TRBJ2-7; 13 bases match TRBD2. This CDR3 spans 18 amino acids. The germline gives CDR1 SGHTS, CDR2 YDEGEE. The junction had 12 bases not matched to a gene; V was cut back by 4 bases and J by 2 bases. The DNA of the CDR3 is TGTGCCAGCAGCCCCGGGACTAGCGGGATCATTCCCACCTACGAGCAGTACTTC. It translates to CASSPGTSGIIPTYEQYF.